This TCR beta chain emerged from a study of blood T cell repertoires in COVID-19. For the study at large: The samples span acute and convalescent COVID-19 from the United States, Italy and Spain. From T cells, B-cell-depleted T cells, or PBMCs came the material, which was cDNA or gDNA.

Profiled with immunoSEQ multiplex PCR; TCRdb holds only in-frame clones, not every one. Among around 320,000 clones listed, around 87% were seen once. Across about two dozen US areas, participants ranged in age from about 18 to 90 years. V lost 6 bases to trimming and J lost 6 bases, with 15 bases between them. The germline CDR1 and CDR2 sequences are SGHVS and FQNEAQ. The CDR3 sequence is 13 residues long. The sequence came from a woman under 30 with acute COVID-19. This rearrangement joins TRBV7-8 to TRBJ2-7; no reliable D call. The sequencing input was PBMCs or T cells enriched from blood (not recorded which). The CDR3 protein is CASSSWASGEQYF. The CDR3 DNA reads TGTGCCAGCAGTTCCTGGGCTTCAGGCGAGCAGTACTTC.